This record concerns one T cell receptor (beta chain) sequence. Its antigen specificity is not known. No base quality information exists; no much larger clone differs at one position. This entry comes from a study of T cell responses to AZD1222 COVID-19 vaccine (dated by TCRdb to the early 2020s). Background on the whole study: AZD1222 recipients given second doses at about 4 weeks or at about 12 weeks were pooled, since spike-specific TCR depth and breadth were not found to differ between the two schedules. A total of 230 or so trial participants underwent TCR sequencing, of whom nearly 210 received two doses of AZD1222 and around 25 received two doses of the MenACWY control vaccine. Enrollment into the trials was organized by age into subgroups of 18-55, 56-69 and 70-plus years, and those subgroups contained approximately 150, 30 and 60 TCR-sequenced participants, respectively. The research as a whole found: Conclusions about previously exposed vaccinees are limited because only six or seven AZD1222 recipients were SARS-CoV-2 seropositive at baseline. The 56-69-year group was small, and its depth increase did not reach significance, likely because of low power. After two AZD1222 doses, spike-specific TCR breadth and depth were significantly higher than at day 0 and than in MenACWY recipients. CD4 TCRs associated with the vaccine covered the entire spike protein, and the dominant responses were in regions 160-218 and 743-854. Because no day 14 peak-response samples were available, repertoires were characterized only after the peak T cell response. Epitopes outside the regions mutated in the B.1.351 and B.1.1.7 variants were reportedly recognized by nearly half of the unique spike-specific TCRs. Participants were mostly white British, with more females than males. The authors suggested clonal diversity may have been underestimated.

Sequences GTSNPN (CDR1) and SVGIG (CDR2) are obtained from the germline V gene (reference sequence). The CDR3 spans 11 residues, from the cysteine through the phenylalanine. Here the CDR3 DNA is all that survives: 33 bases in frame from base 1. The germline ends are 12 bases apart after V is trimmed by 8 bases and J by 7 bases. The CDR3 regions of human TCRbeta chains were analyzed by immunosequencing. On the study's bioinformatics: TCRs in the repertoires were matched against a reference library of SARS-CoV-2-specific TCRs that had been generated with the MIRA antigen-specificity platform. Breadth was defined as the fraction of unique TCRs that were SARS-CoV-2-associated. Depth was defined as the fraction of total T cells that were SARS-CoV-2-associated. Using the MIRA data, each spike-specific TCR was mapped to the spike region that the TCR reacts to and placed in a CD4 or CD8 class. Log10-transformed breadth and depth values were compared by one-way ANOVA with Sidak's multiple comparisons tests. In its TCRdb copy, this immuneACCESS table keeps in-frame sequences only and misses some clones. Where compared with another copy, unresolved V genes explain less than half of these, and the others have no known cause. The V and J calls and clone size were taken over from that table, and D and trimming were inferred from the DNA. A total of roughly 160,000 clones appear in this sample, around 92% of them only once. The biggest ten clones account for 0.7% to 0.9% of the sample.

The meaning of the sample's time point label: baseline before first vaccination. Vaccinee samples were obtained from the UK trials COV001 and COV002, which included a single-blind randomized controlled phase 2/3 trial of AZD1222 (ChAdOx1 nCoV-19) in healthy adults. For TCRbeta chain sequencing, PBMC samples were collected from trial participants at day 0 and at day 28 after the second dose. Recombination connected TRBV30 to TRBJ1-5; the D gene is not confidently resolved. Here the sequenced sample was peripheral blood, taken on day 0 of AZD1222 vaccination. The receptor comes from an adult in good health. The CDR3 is CAAGGVQPQHF. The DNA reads TGTGCCGCCGGCGGCGTGCAGCCCCAGCATTTT.